This T cell receptor (beta chain) stems from a study of blood T cells in healthy people across ages (dated by TCRdb to 2014 to 2015). Study-level background: In model experiments, template switching captured roughly one uniquely barcoded TCR beta cDNA molecule for every two T cells. Using deep sequencing normalized with unique cDNA molecular identifiers, the study measured how TCR beta repertoire diversity changes with age. Four age groups were formed from the donors: young (average approximately 17 years), middle-aged (just under 40), aged (more than 55) and long-lived (around 82). Donors of different ages were randomly distributed across sequencing lanes to avoid experimental bias. Using the same blood draw, the study looked at two additional independent replicas of 1 million unique cDNA reads for two donors, one aged 18 to 30 and the other aged 80 or older.

The method behind the library was 5' RACE. The sequencing machine was an Illumina HiSeq 2500. A second PCR of 7 to 11 cycles was performed with a sample-barcoded 5' primer and a J-beta primer mix. A template-switch 5' adaptor carrying 12 random nucleotides introduced a unique molecular identifier onto each TCR beta cDNA molecule. At least 2.5 million CDR3-containing paired-end reads were obtained from each sample. First-strand cDNA synthesis was performed from all RNA using the Mint cDNA synthesis kit, with priming by a TRBC-specific oligonucleotide. Following uracil-DNA glycosylase treatment, all cDNA underwent a first 18-cycle PCR with the universal primers M1SS and BC2_uni_R. The authors processed their data as follows. For normalization, 1 million high-quality reads, each with a distinct molecular identifier, were randomly selected from each sample. Reads with shared molecular identifiers were discarded instead of being binned into consensus sequences. CDR3 identification, clonotype clustering and error correction used MiTCR with a Q25 quality threshold and the strictest error-elimination algorithm. A nonparametric unseen species model using Euler transformation provided a lower-bound estimate of total TCR beta diversity. The public sequencing data were trimmed at Q25 with fastp and processed into clonotypes with MiXCR by TCRdb, which kept only in-frame beta chains. Identical CDR3 protein sequences are pooled into one entry, listed with their most common genes and DNA. The V and J calls come from TCRdb's annotation, not from the publication. This sample comprises about 2 million distinct CDR3 sequences, around 50% of them detected only once. The top ten clonotypes cover less than 2.5% of the sample.

This clonotype appeared a few times. Its specific antigen is unknown. No qualities accompany the bases; no much larger clone lies one base away. The germline V gene specifies SGHTA as CDR1 and FQGNSA as CDR2. The CDR3 spans 17 residues, from the cysteine through the phenylalanine. The DNA shown is the 51-base CDR3, in frame from base 1. Ends trimmed: V by 1 base, J by 0 bases; bases unmatched to a gene: 4. General conclusions and limits of the study: Bulk unsorted PBMC profiling prevented conclusive comparison of naive and antigen-experienced compartments. The CMV infection status of donors was not known, potentially confounding age-related changes in expanded clonotypes. Observed TCR beta diversity per million T cells fell roughly linearly with age, and a significant reduction was already apparent by age about 38. Observed TCR beta diversity correlated strongly with the percentage of naive T cells measured by flow cytometry. Total diversity estimates from one million sequenced T cells were considered lower bounds and underestimates. Compared with the aged group, more naive CD4+ T cells, fewer expanded clones and increased TCR diversity were shown by the long-lived group, suggesting age selection.

Systemically healthy Caucasian individuals from Russia, 35 to 50 in total and aged about 6 to 100 years, were included as donors. About 9.1 milliliters of peripheral blood were collected from each donor into EDTA-treated Vacutainer tubes. Ficoll-Paque density-gradient centrifugation was used to isolate PBMCs, with at least 6 million obtained per sample. Trizol reagent was used to extract total RNA from PBMCs, with at least 6 micrograms per sample. For every donor, flow cytometry on a PBMC aliquot measured the percentage of naive CD45RAhigh/CD27high T cells. Sequences were obtained from blood. The chain couples TRBV7-2 to TRBJ2-3, and TRBD2 aligns with 10 junction nucleotides. This receptor was taken from a middle-aged woman in good health. The DNA sequence is TGTGCCAGCAGCTTAGTTAGCGGGGGGCTTAGCACAGATACGCAGTATTTT. It specifies CASSLVSGGLSTDTQYF.